The 13 T cell receptor beta chains below were found in one sample sequenced in a study of PD-1 blockade in classical Hodgkin lymphoma. Profiled with immunoSEQ multiplex PCR; TCRdb holds only in-frame clones, not every one. The data show 30,000 or so clones, 80% to 95% seen once. The time point denotes: newly diagnosed, previously untreated cHL patient sample. The sequencing input was peripheral blood mononuclear cells (PBMCs). The receptors stem from a human donor with classical Hodgkin lymphoma.

Concerning this clone itself: Relative to the germline gene, one junction end is altered; a read error may explain this. V and J are TRBV6-5 and TRBJ2-7; TRBD1 aligns across 7 bases. Germline V gene lookup returns CDR1 MNHEY and CDR2 SVGAGI. This CDR3 is 13 amino acids long. The CDR3 nucleotides read TGTGCCAGCAGCCCAAATCTTTTAGGGGGCAGTGTCTTC. As protein: CASSPNLLGGSVF.

The gene calls are TRBV29-1 and TRBJ2-2; 13 nucleotides line up with TRBD2. The CDR3 is made up of 15 amino acids. V shed 7 bases and J 4 bases; nucleotides not matched to a gene: 6. Germline CDR1 is SQVTM and CDR2 is ANQGSEA. Written as DNA, the CDR3 is TGCAGCGCTAGACTAGCGGGAGGATCCACCGGGGAGCTGTTTTTT. Residues: CSARLAGGSTGELFF.

This rearrangement joins TRBV29-1 to TRBJ2-3; D may be TRBD2 (5 bases). The CDR3 length is 13 residues. V was pared by 7 bases and J by 2 bases, with 13 bases between. Germline loops: CDR1 SQVTM, CDR2 ANQGSEA. The CDR3 protein is CSAEGGATDTQYF. The CDR3 region has the DNA TGCAGCGCCGAGGGTGGAGCCACAGATACGCAGTATTTT.

This chain joins TRBV15 and TRBJ2-5; 7 bases fit TRBD2. Germline V gene data show CDR1 as LNHNV and CDR2 as YYDKDF (reference sequence). With 8 bases clipped from V and 5 bases from J, the junction kept 14 bases outside the gene matches. This CDR3 comprises 15 residues. CDR3 sequence: CATGGRLASLETQYF. The CDR3, as DNA: TGTGCCACCGGAGGGAGACTAGCATCCTTGGAGACCCAGTACTTC.

The rearrangement joins TRBV6-6 to TRBJ2-5; possible D gene TRBD2, 5 bases. CDR1 and CDR2 from the germline V gene are MNHNY and SVGAGI (reference sequence). The V end was cut by 4 bases, the J end by 4 bases, with 10 bases between. The CDR3 contains 13 residues. The CDR3 reads CASSSDWGETQYF. In nucleotides, the CDR3 is TGTGCCAGCAGTTCGGACTGGGGAGAGACCCAGTACTTC.

The genes are TRBV27 and TRBJ2-1; 15 nucleotides align to TRBD2. The CDR3 runs to 18 residues. CDR1 and CDR2 from the germline V gene are MNHEY and SMNVEV (reference sequence). With V trimmed by 3 bases and J by 5 bases, 8 bases remained unmatched. CDR3 bases: TGTGCCAGCAGTTTTAGGACTAGCGGGAGGGCCGGGGACAATGAGCAGTTCTTC. Translating gives CASSFRTSGRAGDNEQFF.

The rearrangement uses TRBV5-1 and TRBJ2-5; 14 nucleotides match TRBD2. This CDR3 spans 15 amino acids. Unmatched junction bases numbered 3, after V lost 3 bases and J lost 5 bases. The V gene's germline CDR1 is SGHRS and CDR2 YFSETQ. CDR3 loop: CASSWGLAGEETQYF. DNA of the CDR3: TGCGCCAGCAGCTGGGGACTAGCGGGAGAGGAGACCCAGTACTTC.

J is TRBJ1-1 and V is TRBV19, with D unclear. Germline-derived CDR1 and CDR2 are LNHDA and SQIVND (reference sequence). The CDR3 is made up of 14 amino acids. Trimming took 4 bases from V and 6 from J, leaving 15 bases between them. The CDR3 sequence is CASSNRGRHSEAFF. In DNA form, the CDR3 reads TGTGCCAGTAGTAACAGAGGGCGACACTCTGAAGCTTTCTTT.

This chain connects TRBV7-8 to TRBJ1-3, with D maybe TRBD1 (6 bases). CDR3 length: 16 residues. Looked up from germline, CDR1 is SGHVS and CDR2 is FQNEAQ. V lost 5 bases and J lost 0, with 14 bases in between. The CDR3 here is CASSPQGRYSGNTIYF. Here the CDR3 DNA reads TGTGCCAGCAGCCCACAGGGTAGATACTCTGGAAACACCATATATTTT.

The chain has TRBV5-8 and TRBJ2-3; D is possibly TRBD1 or TRBD2 (5 bases each). This CDR3 has 13 residues. With 7 bases removed from V and 2 bases from J, the gap between germline ends came to 11 bases. CDR1 SGHTS and CDR2 YDEGEE come from the germline V gene. The CDR3 is CASGSGTTDTQYF. In DNA form, the CDR3 reads TGTGCCAGCGGCTCTGGGACCACAGATACGCAGTATTTT.

The chain joins TRBV27 to TRBJ2-7; D is possibly TRBD1 (5 bases). V was cut by 6 bases and J by 2 bases, with 14 bases left in between. CDR1 MNHEY and CDR2 SMNVEV come from the germline V gene (reference sequence). The CDR3 length is 14 residues. CDR3 residues: CASRRYQDTYEQYF. The DNA for the CDR3 is TGTGCCAGCAGGAGATATCAGGACACCTACGAGCAGTACTTC.

This clone was counted between two and nine times. CDR3: CASSPARNTGELFF. In nucleotides, the CDR3 is TGTGCCAGCAGTCCGGCCAGGAACACCGGGGAGCTGTTTTTT. The V call is TRBV27, the J call TRBJ2-2; no clear D gene. The V gene's germline CDR1 is MNHEY and CDR2 SMNVEV (reference sequence). V shed 5 bases and J shed 1 base, with 8 bases lying between them. The CDR3 runs 14 residues.

J is TRBJ1-5 and V is TRBV18, with 8 bases lining up with TRBD1. The V segment lost 4 bases and the J segment 3 bases; nucleotides outside the gene matches: 5. The CDR3 totals 15 residues. Germline-derived CDR1 and CDR2 are KGHSH and LQKENI. The CDR3 nucleotides read TGTGCCAGCTCACAGACAGGGGAGGACAATCAGCCCCAGCATTTT. This translates into CASSQTGEDNQPQHF.